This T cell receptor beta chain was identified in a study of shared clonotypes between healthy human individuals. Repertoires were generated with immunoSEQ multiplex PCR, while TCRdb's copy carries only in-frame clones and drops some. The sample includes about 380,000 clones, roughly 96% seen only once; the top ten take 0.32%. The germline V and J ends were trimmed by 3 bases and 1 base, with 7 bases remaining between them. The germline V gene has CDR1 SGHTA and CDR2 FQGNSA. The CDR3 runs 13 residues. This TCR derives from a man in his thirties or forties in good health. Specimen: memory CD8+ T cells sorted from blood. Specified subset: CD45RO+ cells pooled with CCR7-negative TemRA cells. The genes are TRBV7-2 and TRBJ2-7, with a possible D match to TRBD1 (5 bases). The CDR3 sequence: CASSFPGSYEQYF. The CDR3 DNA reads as TGTGCCAGCAGCTTTCCAGGGTCCTACGAGCAGTACTTC.